Each of the 20 T cell receptor beta chains below was sequenced from the same sample in a study of cytomegalovirus exposure and HLA in healthy donors. This PCR relied on a set of 60 Vbeta primers and 13 Jbeta primers. The assay was immunoSEQ multiplex PCR, and TCRdb's table has in-frame clones only and misses some. In the table there are 150,000 to 200,000 clones, 60% to 80% of which are singletons. The source material was PBMCs. The receptors were gathered from a woman younger than 45 in good health and CMV-seronegative.

The chain carries TRBV28 and TRBJ2-1; D is uncertain. The CDR3 has 12 amino acids. Germline V gene lookup returns CDR1 MDHEN and CDR2 SYDVKM. The V end was cut by 5 bases, the J end by 4 bases, with 6 bases between. CDR3 in amino acids: CASSHNYNEQFF. CDR3 nucleotides: TGTGCCAGCAGTCACAATTACAATGAGCAGTTCTTC.

The V call is TRBV27, the J call TRBJ1-3, with D unresolved. The CDR3 covers 15 residues. V lost 1 base and J lost 4, with 11 bases in between. Germline values: CDR1 MNHEY, CDR2 SMNVEV (reference sequence). This CDR3 is CASSLYPGGGNTIYF. The CDR3 nucleotides read TGTGCCAGCAGTTTATATCCTGGAGGGGGAAACACCATATATTTT.

The CDR3 sequence: CASSLVGQGNQPQHF. Written as DNA, the CDR3 is TGTGCCAGTAGTTTGGTGGGGCAGGGCAATCAGCCCCAGCATTTT. V usage is TRBV19 and J usage is TRBJ1-5; tentative D call: TRBD1 (5 bases). V was clipped by 5 bases and J by 2 bases, with 13 bases between them. This CDR3 is 15 amino acids long. Germline CDR1 is LNHDA and CDR2 is SQIVND (reference sequence).

The chain combines TRBV9 with TRBJ2-1; 10 bases line up with TRBD2. The CDR3 extends over 15 amino acids. With 1 base clipped from V and 6 bases from J, the junction kept 4 bases outside the gene matches. The germline CDR1 and CDR2 sequences are SGDLS and YYNGEE. The CDR3 DNA is TGTGCCAGCAGCGTACAAGCGGGGGGGGGCAATGAGCAGTTCTTC. This sequence encodes CASSVQAGGGNEQFF.

The chain is built from TRBV5-1 and TRBJ2-1; 8 bases are a match to TRBD1. The CDR3 contains 13 residues. The V gene's germline CDR1 is SGHRS and CDR2 YFSETQ. The junction had 5 bases not matched to a gene; V was cut back by 4 bases and J by 8 bases. The CDR3 here is CASSGQGYDEQFF. Here the CDR3 DNA reads TGCGCCAGCAGCGGACAGGGATATGATGAGCAGTTCTTC.

The J gene is TRBJ2-1, the V gene TRBV19; D uncertain. From germline, CDR1 is LNHDA and CDR2 SQIVND (reference sequence). The CDR3 has 15 residues. V was clipped by 3 bases and J by 2 bases, with 11 bases between them. The CDR3 is CASSISGGTYNEQFF. CDR3 sequence (DNA): TGTGCCAGTAGTATCTCGGGTGGAACCTACAATGAGCAGTTCTTC.

This chain connects TRBV28 to TRBJ2-3, with 7 positions matching TRBD2. In germline, CDR1 is MDHEN, CDR2 SYDVKM. The CDR3 totals 15 residues. V gave up 5 bases and J gave up 4 bases; unmatched junction bases: 9. The CDR3 bases are TGTGCCAGCAGTCTTTCCGCCGGGGGGTCAGATACGCAGTATTTT. Its translation: CASSLSAGGSDTQYF.

The genes are TRBV13 and TRBJ2-1; 7 nucleotides agree with TRBD1. Unmatched junction bases numbered 4, after V lost 5 bases and J lost 3 bases. The CDR3 has 14 amino acids. In germline, CDR1 is PRHDT, CDR2 FYEKMQ (reference sequence). In nucleotides, the CDR3 is TGTGCCAGCAGCATCGACAGGGTCTACAATGAGCAGTTCTTC. This translates into CASSIDRVYNEQFF.

Only one count was recorded for this clone. The V call is TRBV11-2, the J call TRBJ2-2, with 10 bases that match TRBD2. The CDR3 is 14 residues long. V trimming: 9 bases; J trimming: 2 bases; junction bases outside the gene matches: 3. The germline CDR1 and CDR2 sequences are SGHAT and FQNNGV. The CDR3 sequence is CASRTSGNTGELFF. CDR3 nucleotide sequence: TGTGCCAGTCGGACTAGCGGCAACACCGGGGAGCTGTTTTTT.

This CDR3 reads CASSLEGQSTEAFF. In DNA form, the CDR3 reads TGCGCCAGCAGCTTGGAGGGACAGTCCACTGAAGCTTTCTTT. The chain has TRBV5-1 and TRBJ1-1; 7 bases map to TRBD1. V shed 0 bases and J 4 bases; nucleotides not matched to a gene: 3. CDR1 is SGHRS and CDR2 is YFSETQ in the germline V gene. CDR3 size: 14 residues.

J is TRBJ1-3 and V is TRBV18; D is unresolved. Germline CDR1 reads KGHSH; CDR2 reads LQKENI. Trimming pared 1 base from V and 1 base from J, leaving 14 bases between. The CDR3 spans 17 residues. CDR3 residues: CASSPRRVDASGNTIYF. CDR3 DNA sequence: TGTGCCAGCTCACCACGGAGGGTAGATGCGTCTGGAAACACCATATATTTT. Full variable domain (missing parts from reference TRBV18 and TRBJ1-3): NAGVMQNPRHLVRRRGQEARLRCSPMKGHSHVYWYRQLPEEGLKFMVYLQKENIIDESGMPKERFSAEFPKEGPSILRIQQVVRGDSAAYFCASSPRRVDASGNTIYFGEGSWLTVV.

This clone was observed once. The chain employs TRBV27 and TRBJ1-4; 11 bases fit TRBD1. Losses at the gene ends were 4 bases for V and 7 bases for J; bases not matched to a gene: 2. Germline-derived CDR1 and CDR2 are MNHEY and SMNVEV (reference sequence). This CDR3 contains 14 residues. In DNA form, the CDR3 reads TGTGCCAGCAGTTCGGACAGGGGGCTTGAAAAACTGTTTTTT. This sequence encodes CASSSDRGLEKLFF. The full variable domain, in which reference TRBV27 and TRBJ1-4 provide the parts outside the CDR3, is EAQVTQNPRYLITVTGKKLTVTCSQNMNHEYMSWYRQDPGLGLRQIYYSMNVEVTDKGDVPEGYKVSRKEKRNFPLILESPSPNQTSLYFCASSSDRGLEKLFFGSGTQLSVL.

The V and J genes are TRBV23-1 and TRBJ1-1; 7 bases are a match to TRBD1. TRBV23-1 is given ORF status, its function remaining uncertain. The CDR3 runs 15 residues. Losses at the gene ends were 2 bases for V and 3 bases for J; bases not matched to a gene: 6. This CDR3 is CASSQGKGADTEAFF. CDR3 DNA: TGCGCCAGCAGTCAAGGGAAGGGGGCGGACACTGAAGCTTTCTTT.

The J gene is TRBJ2-1, the V gene TRBV5-1; a weak D match, TRBD2 (7 bases). Germline V gene lookup returns CDR1 SGHRS and CDR2 YFSETQ. Trimming pared 2 bases from V and 9 bases from J, leaving 21 bases between. This CDR3 is 16 amino acids long. DNA of the CDR3: TGCGCCAGCAGCTTTCTACTTACCGGGGAGGGGGGTGAGCAGTTCTTC. Translation: CASSFLLTGEGGEQFF.

The chain has TRBV5-1 and TRBJ2-2; TRBD2 aligns across 7 bases. Germline V gene lookup returns CDR1 SGHRS and CDR2 YFSETQ. The CDR3 spans 16 residues. The V gene end was trimmed by 5 bases and the J gene end by 0 bases; junction bases not matched to a gene: 7. CDR3 loop: CASRQEAGANTGELFF. CDR3 DNA: TGCGCCAGCAGGCAGGAGGCGGGGGCGAACACCGGGGAGCTGTTTTTT. The full variable domain, in which reference TRBV5-1 and TRBJ2-2 provide the parts outside the CDR3, is KAGVTQTPRYLIKTRGQQVTLSCSPISGHRSVSWYQQTPGQGLQFLFEYFSETQRNKGNFPGRFSGRQFSNSRSEMNVSTLELGDSALYLCASRQEAGANTGELFFGEGSRLTVL.

This chain connects TRBV6-4 to TRBJ1-1; 7 nucleotides line up with TRBD1. Germline V lookup: CDR1 MRHNA, CDR2 SNTAGT. The CDR3 consists of 14 residues. Unmatched junction bases numbered 3, after V lost 0 bases and J lost 5 bases. The CDR3 region is CASSDSGGSTEAFF. CDR3 bases: TGTGCCAGCAGTGACTCAGGGGGCTCGACTGAAGCTTTCTTT.

This clone was counted a single time. The chain is built from TRBV6-1 and TRBJ1-1; 7 nucleotides line up with TRBD1. Germline CDR1 reads MNHNS; CDR2 reads SASEGT. The junction had 5 bases not matched to a gene; V was cut back by 4 bases and J by 3 bases. The CDR3 extends over 14 amino acids. CDR3 DNA: TGTGCCAGCAGTGTCACAGGGGTCTACACTGAAGCTTTCTTT. Translating gives CASSVTGVYTEAFF.

The chain uses TRBV5-6 and TRBJ1-5; D not certain. The CDR3 totals 14 residues. Germline assignment: CDR1 SGHDT and CDR2 YYEEEE. V lost 0 bases, J lost 3 bases, and 7 bases lay in between. CDR3 sequence: CASSLGLINQPQHF. CDR3 DNA sequence: TGTGCCAGCAGCTTGGGGCTGATCAATCAGCCCCAGCATTTT.

The chain has TRBV19 and TRBJ1-5, with 10 nucleotides matching TRBD1. The germline V gene encodes CDR1 LNHDA and CDR2 SQIVND (reference sequence). V lost 4 bases, J lost 2 bases, and 14 bases stayed unmatched. The CDR3 sequence is 19 residues long. The CDR3 loop reads CASSTKRGDRGAGNQPQHF. The CDR3, as DNA: TGTGCCAGTAGTACTAAAAGAGGGGACAGGGGCGCCGGCAATCAGCCCCAGCATTTT. The whole variable domain, remainder taken from reference TRBV19 and TRBJ1-5, is DGGITQSPKYLFRKEGQNVTLSCEQNLNHDAMYWYRQDPGQGLRLIYYSQIVNDFQKGDIAEGYSVSREKKESFPLTVTSAQKNPTAFYLCASSTKRGDRGAGNQPQHFGDGTRLSIL.

V is TRBV5-5 and J is TRBJ2-7; D may be TRBD1 (6 bases). Trimming left V 0 bases short and J 2 bases short, with 15 bases between. The CDR3 sequence is 16 residues long. Germline CDR1 is SGHKS and CDR2 is YYEKEE (reference sequence). The chain's CDR3 is CASSLAVGTRAYEQYF. CDR3 nucleotides: TGTGCCAGCAGCTTGGCCGTCGGGACAAGGGCCTACGAGCAGTACTTC.